These 30 T cell receptor beta chains were all obtained from the same sample, sequenced in a study of blood T cell repertoires in COVID-19. Libraries were prepared by immunoSEQ multiplex PCR; TCRdb keeps only in-frame clonotypes and omits some of them. The repertoire holds roughly 300,000 clones, 75% to 85% seen once, with just over 7% in the top ten. The source material was peripheral blood. The receptors stem from a human donor in a cohort sampled during active COVID-19.

This chain links TRBV30 with TRBJ1-4, with a tentative D call TRBD1 (6 bases). The V and J ends lost 0 bases and 7 bases respectively, with 9 bases between them. CDR1 is GTSNPN and CDR2 is SVGIG in the germline V gene (reference sequence). CDR3 length: 13 amino acids. The CDR3 nucleotides read TGTGCCTGGAGTGTAGGACAGATTGAAAAACTGTTTTTT. Amino acid sequence: CAWSVGQIEKLFF.

This chain connects TRBV7-9 to TRBJ1-1; D not certain. Trimming took 3 bases from V and 2 from J, leaving 10 bases between them. This CDR3 comprises 14 residues. Germline lookup yields CDR1 SEHNR and CDR2 FQNEAQ (reference sequence). The CDR3 DNA sequence: TGTGCCAGCAGCTTGTCCGGAGCAAACACTGAAGCTTTCTTT. It encodes CASSLSGANTEAFF. The full variable domain, in which reference TRBV7-9 and TRBJ1-1 provide the parts outside the CDR3, is DTGVSQNPRHKITKRGQNVTFRCDPISEHNRLYWYRQTLGQGPEFLTYFQNEAQLEKSRLLSDRFSAERPKGSFSTLEIQRTEQGDSAMYLCASSLSGANTEAFFGQGTRLTVV.

This clone is a singleton in its sample. This chain links TRBV10-2 with TRBJ1-3, with 11 bases that match TRBD1. Trimming at V came to 6 bases and at J to 2 bases, leaving 12 bases not matched to a gene. The CDR3 covers 18 residues. Per germline, CDR1 WSHSY and CDR2 SAAADI. Here the CDR3 reads CASRRTGGGLFAGNTIYF. DNA for the CDR3: TGCGCCAGCAGACGGACAGGGGGCGGACTTTTCGCTGGAAACACCATATATTTT.

This clone was found once. The chain carries TRBV20-1 and TRBJ2-4; D may be TRBD2 (6 bases). The V gene lost 6 bases and the J gene lost 9 bases, with 12 bases spanning the gap. Germline V gene data show CDR1 as DFQATT and CDR2 as SNEGSKA (reference sequence). This CDR3 is built from 11 residues. The CDR3 here is CSAPRAGIQYF. CDR3 nucleotides: TGCAGTGCCCCTAGAGCGGGCATTCAGTACTTC.

The chain is built from TRBV6-1 and TRBJ1-2, with D uncertain. There are 15 residues in the CDR3. Trimming stripped 1 base from V and 4 bases from J, with 13 bases between. Germline CDR1 is MNHNS and CDR2 is SASEGT. CDR3 sequence reads: CASSEGMGPVYGYTF. DNA of the CDR3: TGTGCCAGCAGTGAAGGTATGGGCCCTGTCTATGGCTACACCTTC.

The chain employs TRBV12-5 and TRBJ1-6; 9 nucleotides agree with TRBD1. Trimming took 5 bases from V and 10 from J; bases not matched to a gene: 6. The CDR3 sequence is 14 residues long. Germline lookup yields CDR1 LGHNT and CDR2 FRNRAP. In nucleotides, the CDR3 is TGTGCTAGTGGTAAACAGGGGGCTGGATCACCCCTCCACTTT. It is translated as CASGKQGAGSPLHF.

V and J are TRBV7-2 and TRBJ1-5; possibly TRBD1 for D (5 bases). The V gene lost 5 bases and the J gene lost 1 base, with 9 bases spanning the gap. This CDR3 has 14 residues. Germline V gene data show CDR1 as SGHTA and CDR2 as FQGNSA. CDR3 residues: CASSRGGSNQPQHF. CDR3 coding DNA: TGTGCCAGCAGCCGGGGGGGGAGCAATCAGCCCCAGCATTTT.

This chain links TRBV19 with TRBJ2-2; perhaps TRBD2 as D (7 bases). CDR3 length equals 15 residues. Between the trimmed V and J ends, which lost 6 bases and 4 bases, there was a span of 15 bases. The V gene's germline CDR1 is LNHDA and CDR2 SQIVND (reference sequence). CDR3 protein: CASSAGGRITGELFF. DNA of the CDR3: TGTGCCAGTAGCGCCGGGGGGCGCATCACCGGGGAGCTGTTTTTT.

This sequence joins TRBV3-1 (or the pseudogene TRBV3-2) and TRBJ1-5; D is uncertain. Germline loops: CDR1 LGHDT, CDR2 YNNKEL (reference sequence). V lost 0 bases and J lost 9, with 15 bases in between. The length of the CDR3 is 15 residues. The CDR3 nucleotides are TGTGCCAGCAGCCAAGAGGGCCGGGCGGAGGGGCCCCAGCATTTT. Translating gives CASSQEGRAEGPQHF.

The DNA for the CDR3 is TGTGCCACTCCCGGGACTACCTACAATGAGCAGTTCTTC. This sequence encodes CATPGTTYNEQFF. The chain links TRBV6-4 to TRBJ2-1; 7 bases are a match to TRBD2. This CDR3 comprises 13 residues. Germline CDR1 is MRHNA and CDR2 is SNTAGT. V lost 10 bases and J lost 2; bases outside the gene matches: 5.

The chain links TRBV5-1 to TRBJ1-1, with 8 bases matching TRBD1. V lost 3 bases, J lost 4 bases, and 5 bases stayed unmatched. The germline gives CDR1 SGHRS, CDR2 YFSETQ. The CDR3 spans 14 residues. CDR3 nucleotides: TGCGCCAGCAGCTACGGACAGGGAGGCACTGAAGCTTTCTTT. Its protein is CASSYGQGGTEAFF. The whole variable domain, filled in from reference TRBV5-1 and TRBJ1-1, reads KAGVTQTPRYLIKTRGQQVTLSCSPISGHRSVSWYQQTPGQGLQFLFEYFSETQRNKGNFPGRFSGRQFSNSRSEMNVSTLELGDSALYLCASSYGQGGTEAFFGQGTRLTVV.

The rearrangement links TRBV11-2 to TRBJ2-3; 12 positions agree with TRBD2. Germline CDR1 SGHAT, CDR2 FQNNGV. This CDR3 spans 17 amino acids. Trimming took 4 bases from V and 6 from J; bases not matched to a gene: 11. The CDR3 DNA reads TGTGCCAGCAGCTCTTCCTATCGACTAGCGGGGGATGATACGCAGTATTTT. It is translated as CASSSSYRLAGDDTQYF.

The chain uses TRBV19 and TRBJ1-1, with 8 bases aligning to TRBD1. With V trimmed by 6 bases and J by 4 bases, 4 bases remained unmatched. CDR1 is LNHDA, CDR2 SQIVND, per germline (reference sequence). This CDR3 comprises 13 residues. The CDR3 protein is CASRTGVGTEAFF. CDR3 sequence (DNA): TGTGCCAGTAGGACAGGGGTGGGCACTGAAGCTTTCTTT.

The chain employs TRBV7-3 and TRBJ2-1; TRBD2 matches at 8 bases. Germline V gene data show CDR1 as SGHTA and CDR2 as FQGTGA. V shed 3 bases, J shed 7 bases, and the junction held 8 bases outside the gene matches. This CDR3 spans 15 amino acids. Here the CDR3 DNA reads TGTGCCAGCAGCTTCGCCGGGGGGGCATTTAATGAGCAGTTCTTC. It specifies CASSFAGGAFNEQFF.

The V gene is TRBV3-1 (or the pseudogene TRBV3-2), the J gene TRBJ1-4; no clear D gene. The ends were cut back, 0 bases at V and 5 bases at J, with 13 bases in the middle. Germline values: CDR1 LGHDT, CDR2 YNNKEL (reference sequence). The CDR3 is 16 residues long. CDR3 nucleotide sequence: TGTGCCAGCAGCCAAGAAACGGCGCGGGAAAATGAAAAACTGTTTTTT. Translating it yields CASSQETARENEKLFF.

J is TRBJ1-1 and V is TRBV10-1; possibly TRBD1 for D (5 bases). Germline values: CDR1 WNHNN, CDR2 SYGVQD (reference sequence). The V end lost 2 bases, the J end lost 3 bases, and 22 bases lay between the germline ends. CDR3 length: 18 residues. This chain's CDR3 is CASSERGTGLTPHTEAFF. The CDR3 DNA is TGCGCCAGCAGTGAGAGAGGAACAGGTTTAACTCCTCACACTGAAGCTTTCTTT.

CDR3 protein: CSSGGTGVVETQYF. In nucleotides, the CDR3 is TGCAGCTCGGGCGGGACAGGGGTCGTAGAGACCCAGTACTTC. This sequence joins TRBV29-1 and TRBJ2-5, with 10 nucleotides matching TRBD1. The ends lost 8 bases at V and 4 bases at J; junction bases unmatched: 10. The CDR3 consists of 14 residues. Germline loops: CDR1 SQVTM, CDR2 ANQGSEA.

V and J are TRBV4-1 and TRBJ1-5, with a weak D call TRBD1 (6 bases). The CDR3 is 15 amino acids. Germline loops: CDR1 MGHRA, CDR2 YSYEKL. Between the trimmed V and J ends, which lost 0 bases and 3 bases, there was a span of 9 bases. The CDR3 nucleotides are TGCGCCAGCAGCCAAGAACAGGGCCTCAATCAGCCCCAGCATTTT. Its translation is CASSQEQGLNQPQHF.

The V gene is TRBV6-5, the J gene TRBJ1-3; D not certain. CDR1 is MNHEY and CDR2 is SVGAGI in the germline V gene. The V gene lost 2 bases and the J gene lost 5 bases, with 10 bases spanning the gap. The CDR3 contains 14 residues. The CDR3: CASSYPPGRNTIYF. CDR3 nucleotides: TGTGCCAGCAGTTACCCTCCGGGGAGAAACACCATATATTTT.

The rearrangement joins TRBV6-1 to TRBJ1-2; D gene unclear. Between the trimmed V and J ends, which lost 1 base and 5 bases, there was a span of 8 bases. Germline V lookup: CDR1 MNHNS, CDR2 SASEGT. The CDR3 contains 13 residues. This CDR3 reads CASSEEEGYGYTF. The CDR3 DNA is TGTGCCAGCAGTGAAGAGGAGGGTTATGGCTACACCTTC.

Concerning this clone: Compared with germline, one end of the junction differs, possibly owing to a read error. CDR3 sequence (DNA): TGTGCCAGCAGCCAACGGGGGGCTACCTCCCACGAGCAGTACTTC. This gives the protein CASSQRGATSHEQYF. The V and J genes are TRBV6-2 or TRBV6-3 and TRBJ2-7; perhaps TRBD2 as D (7 bases). Germline values: CDR1 MNHEY, CDR2 SVGEGT. The CDR3 runs to 15 residues.

The V and J genes are TRBV19 and TRBJ1-2, with no clear D. In germline, CDR1 is LNHDA, CDR2 SQIVND (reference sequence). The V gene lost 3 bases and the J gene lost 5 bases, with 4 bases spanning the gap. The CDR3 runs to 11 residues. Here the CDR3 reads CASSIQYGYTF. The DNA for the CDR3 is TGTGCCAGTAGTATTCAGTATGGCTACACCTTC.

This sequence joins TRBV7-3 and TRBJ2-7; 10 bases align to TRBD1. After removal of 5 bases from V and 2 bases from J, the junction contained 6 bases not matched to a gene. This CDR3 contains 15 residues. CDR1 SGHTA and CDR2 FQGTGA come from the germline V gene. DNA for the CDR3: TGTGCCAGCAGCCCCGGCGGGACAGGGGCCTACGAGCAGTACTTC. Its protein product is CASSPGGTGAYEQYF. The full variable domain, rest sourced from reference TRBV7-3 and TRBJ2-7, is GAGVSQTPSNKVTEKGKYVELRCDPISGHTALYWYRQSLGQGPEFLIYFQGTGAADDSGLPNDRFFAVRPEGSVSTLKIQRTERGDSAVYLCASSPGGTGAYEQYFGPGTRLTVT.

This clone was picked up a small number of times. The CDR3 DNA reads TGTGCCAGCAGTGCAAGGTCGGGTGGGGACAGATATAAGAAAGTATCCATCGAGACCCAGTACTTC. Translation: CASSARSGGDRYKKVSIETQYF. The rearrangement joins TRBV2 to TRBJ2-5; TRBD1 agrees at 7 bases. Germline CDR1 SNHLY, CDR2 FYNNEI. The CDR3 covers 22 residues. With 4 bases clipped from V and 5 bases from J, the junction kept 31 bases outside the gene matches.

The V gene is TRBV7-9, the J gene TRBJ2-7; perhaps TRBD1 as D (5 bases). With 4 bases removed from V and 0 bases from J, the gap between germline ends came to 7 bases. CDR1 is SEHNR and CDR2 is FQNEAQ in the germline V gene (reference sequence). The length of the CDR3 is 13 residues. The CDR3 loop reads CASSSTASYEQYF. CDR3 nucleotides: TGTGCCAGCAGCTCGACAGCCTCCTACGAGCAGTACTTC.

CDR3 in amino acids: CSAQYTGDTDTQYF. CDR3 DNA: TGCAGCGCCCAGTATACAGGGGACACAGATACGCAGTATTTT. J is TRBJ2-3 and V is TRBV29-1; the match to TRBD1 covers 7 bases. CDR1 is SQVTM, CDR2 ANQGSEA, per germline. This CDR3 region has 14 residues. V shed 7 bases and J 2 bases; nucleotides not matched to a gene: 9.

The rearrangement links TRBV6-2 or TRBV6-3 to TRBJ2-7; TRBD1 agrees at 9 bases. CDR1 is MNHEY, CDR2 SVGEGT, per germline. This CDR3 is built from 16 residues. J gave up 0 bases and V 6 bases, and 9 bases lay outside the gene matches. DNA of the CDR3: TGTGCCAGCAGCCCTAGACAGGGGGGGAGCTCCTACGAGCAGTACTTC. As protein: CASSPRQGGSSYEQYF.

The chain recombines TRBV3-1 (or the pseudogene TRBV3-2) with TRBJ1-5; no clear D gene. Germline assignment: CDR1 LGHDT and CDR2 YNNKEL (reference sequence). Trimming cost V 1 base and J 0 bases, with 7 bases left between them. CDR3 length: 15 residues. CDR3 residues: CASSQGHISNQPQHF. The CDR3 DNA follows: TGTGCCAGCAGCCAAGGACACATTAGCAATCAGCCCCAGCATTTT.

The CDR3, as DNA: TGTGCTAGTGGTATCCCGACAGGGGGTTATGGCTACACCTTC. Its translation: CASGIPTGGYGYTF. V gene TRBV12-5 combines with J gene TRBJ1-2; 9 bases fit TRBD1. Germline V gene data show CDR1 as LGHNT and CDR2 as FRNRAP. V gave up 5 bases and J gave up 5 bases; unmatched junction bases: 6. The CDR3 runs 14 residues.

This sequence joins TRBV14 and TRBJ1-1; perhaps TRBD1 as D (6 bases). Trimming removed 3 bases from V and 1 base from J, with 12 bases in between. From germline, CDR1 is SGHDN and CDR2 FVKESK. The CDR3 extends over 15 amino acids. In DNA form, the CDR3 reads TGTGCCAGCAGCCAGGGGGGGCTGGGGAACACTGAAGCTTTCTTT. It yields the protein CASSQGGLGNTEAFF.